The entry below gives a single T cell receptor beta chain sequence along with its context. What it binds is unknown. The data were obtained in a study of human T cells and chemical hapten exposure. General observations from the study: Alopecia in the donors means their immune response may deviate from healthy people's.

The authors' processing: Sampled TCR counts reached a median of approximately 94,000 per sample, with values ranging from roughly 20,000 to 750,000. TCRdb processed the RACE reads anew with MiXCR; each CDR3 protein has one entry. TCRdb assigned the V and J calls; the authors' analysis was not used. The sample lists fewer than 150,000 distinct CDR3 sequences; about 12% were seen once. The time point is: patch test 2, 6 weeks after DPC sensitization. Indicated treatment: therapeutic diphenylcyclopropenone sensitization with weekly scalp DPC. Whole blood, unfractionated, served as the material for total RNA extraction. This TCR came from a woman between 45 and 65 years old with alopecia areata. Some clones in this sample may be carry-over from other donors' samples. This material consisted of whole blood, taken in connection with sensitization to the hapten diphenylcyclopropenone (DPC).

Written as DNA, the CDR3 is TGTGCCAGCAGCTTGGACGTCGGGAGCCGCACCGGGGAGCTGTTTTTT. Translated, it gives CASSLDVGSRTGELFF. The genes are TRBV5-6 and TRBJ2-2; D is perhaps TRBD2 (6 bases). The germline V gene encodes CDR1 SGHDT and CDR2 YYEEEE. V lost 0 bases to trimming and J lost 4 bases, with 13 bases between them. The CDR3 has 16 residues.